This TCR beta chain was obtained from a study of breast tumors, draining lymph nodes, adjacent tissues. Study-wide results and caveats: Tumor and nontumor repertoires were significantly more similar in luminal-like than in basal-like breast cancer. The lymph node origin of tumor T cells was framed as consistent with a hypothesis, not demonstrated.

With respect to this clonotype: Antigen specificity is unknown.

Germline CDR1 and CDR2: LNHDA and SQIVND (reference sequence). The V end was cut by 7 bases, the J end by 10 bases, with 18 bases between. The length of the CDR3 is 13 residues. In TCRdb, the multiplex PCR reads were re-called with MiXCR into one record per CDR3 protein. This sample has 23,000 or so distinct CDR3 sequences, with roughly three fifths found just once. Sequencing input: tumor-adjacent breast tissue. This chain joins TRBV19 and TRBJ2-3; maybe TRBD2 (6 bases). The sequence was collected from a female donor with breast cancer. Some clones in this sample may be carry-over from other donors' samples. This CDR3 reads CASNDGGKVAQYF. CDR3 nucleotide sequence: TGTGCCAGTAATGACGGGGGAAAGGTTGCGCAGTATTTT.